This entry lists 12 T cell receptor beta chains sequenced from one sample in a study of blood T cells in healthy people across ages. Combining a sample-barcoded 5' primer with a J-beta primer mix, a second PCR ran for roughly 6 to 11 cycles. TCRdb analysed the 5' RACE reads with MiXCR anew, one entry per CDR3 protein. The sample holds 1.5 million to 1.9 million distinct CDR3 sequences, roughly 43% seen once. Sequences were obtained from blood. The receptors were gathered from a woman aged 18-29 years in good health.

This clonotype was observed a few times. V gene TRBV20-1 combines with J gene TRBJ2-3, with 7 bases matching TRBD2. The CDR3 contains 14 residues. Trimming at V came to 8 bases and at J to 2 bases, leaving 10 bases not matched to a gene. The germline V gene encodes CDR1 DFQATT and CDR2 SNEGSKA (reference sequence). CDR3 sequence reads: CSQGGGSHTDTQYF. The DNA for the CDR3 is TGCAGTCAGGGTGGCGGGAGCCACACAGATACGCAGTATTTT.

This chain connects TRBV28 to TRBJ1-2, with TRBD1 as a possible D gene (6 bases). The CDR3 loop spans 12 amino acids. Trimming pared 10 bases from V and 5 bases from J, leaving 14 bases between. Germline V gene lookup returns CDR1 MDHEN and CDR2 SYDVKM. This CDR3 is CAIGGRAYGYTF. In nucleotides, the CDR3 is TGTGCCATCGGGGGCAGGGCGTATGGCTACACCTTC.

The chain joins TRBV12-3 or TRBV12-4 to TRBJ1-1, with a tentative D call TRBD1 (5 bases). Trimming took off 3 bases at V and 4 bases at J, with 12 bases between the two ends. The CDR3 is made up of 14 amino acids. In DNA form, the CDR3 reads TGTGCCAGCAGTTTTCAGGGCCCGGCCACTGAAGCTTTCTTT. Protein sequence: CASSFQGPATEAFF.

This clonotype was picked up many times. The chain combines TRBV5-1 with TRBJ2-5; D may be TRBD2 (5 bases). The germline CDR1 and CDR2 sequences are SGHRS and YFSETQ. This CDR3 has 14 residues. Trimming removed 6 bases at V and 0 bases at J, with 12 bases between. The CDR3 loop is CASTPPDYQETQYF. The DNA for the CDR3 is TGCGCCAGCACCCCCCCGGACTACCAAGAGACCCAGTACTTC.

The sample holds one count of this clonotype. The V and J genes are TRBV19 and TRBJ1-5, with no clear D. Between the trimmed V and J ends, which lost 5 bases and 1 base, there was a span of 12 bases. CDR1 is LNHDA and CDR2 is SQIVND in the germline V gene (reference sequence). The CDR3 covers 15 residues. CDR3 sequence: CASSLHFASNQPQHF. As DNA, the CDR3 is TGTGCCAGTAGTCTGCATTTCGCGAGCAATCAGCCCCAGCATTTT.

The rearrangement links TRBV9 to TRBJ1-1, with 8 positions matching TRBD1. This CDR3 is built from 14 residues. V lost 3 bases and J lost 6; bases outside the gene matches: 7. Looked up from germline, CDR1 is SGDLS and CDR2 is YYNGEE. Here the CDR3 DNA reads TGTGCCAGCAGCGCCCTGACAGGGGCTTCTGAAGCTTTCTTT. As protein: CASSALTGASEAFF.

V is TRBV4-3 and J is TRBJ2-1, with D hard to call. V was clipped by 3 bases and J by 3 bases, with 9 bases between them. Germline V gene data show CDR1 as LGHNA and CDR2 as YSLEER. There are 14 residues in the CDR3. In DNA form, the CDR3 reads TGCGCCAGCAGCCAGGGTTACGGCTACAATGAGCAGTTCTTC. It specifies CASSQGYGYNEQFF.

This chain uses TRBV4-3 with TRBJ2-3; 7 nucleotides align to TRBD2. The CDR3 has 17 amino acids. Germline trimming cut 6 bases from V and 0 bases from J; bases unmatched to any gene: 12. CDR1 is LGHNA, CDR2 YSLEER, per germline. CDR3 sequence: CASRIRRSGASTDTQYF. The CDR3, as DNA: TGCGCCAGCAGGATCAGACGGAGCGGGGCTAGCACAGATACGCAGTATTTT.

This clonotype has just a few counts. The J gene is TRBJ2-5, the V gene TRBV29-1; 8 bases are a match to TRBD2. Germline assignment: CDR1 SQVTM and CDR2 ANQGSEA. V trimming: 6 bases; J trimming: 11 bases; junction bases outside the gene matches: 20. CDR3 length: 15 residues. CDR3 in DNA: TGCAGCGTCGGAATCCCCTTATCGGGAGGGTACAAGCAGTACTTC. This gives the protein CSVGIPLSGGYKQYF.

The chain has TRBV20-1 and TRBJ1-4; possible D gene TRBD1, 5 bases. Germline assignment: CDR1 DFQATT and CDR2 SNEGSKA (reference sequence). The CDR3 has 14 residues. Trimming pared 6 bases from V and 8 bases from J, leaving 19 bases between. CDR3 DNA sequence: TGCAGTGCCATGACCCAGGGTCTTCCCGAAAAACTGTTTTTT. Protein product: CSAMTQGLPEKLFF.

This clonotype came up a few times. The chain joins TRBV20-1 to TRBJ2-3; 9 bases map to TRBD2. J was trimmed by 2 bases and V by 7 bases; bases with no gene match: 13. The CDR3 sequence is 16 residues long. Germline V gene sequence: CDR1 DFQATT, CDR2 SNEGSKA (reference sequence). The CDR3 nucleotides read TGCAGTGACCGTCGGAGTGCGGGAGGGATCACAGATACGCAGTATTTT. It encodes CSDRRSAGGITDTQYF.

V gene TRBV7-2 combines with J gene TRBJ2-1, with D possibly TRBD2 on 5 matching bases. This CDR3 contains 15 residues. Trimming pared 3 bases from V and 5 bases from J, leaving 14 bases between. Germline CDR1 SGHTA, CDR2 FQGNSA. In nucleotides, the CDR3 is TGTGCCAGCAGCTTCGGTTACGGCGGGCACAATGAGCAGTTCTTC. The encoded protein is CASSFGYGGHNEQFF.